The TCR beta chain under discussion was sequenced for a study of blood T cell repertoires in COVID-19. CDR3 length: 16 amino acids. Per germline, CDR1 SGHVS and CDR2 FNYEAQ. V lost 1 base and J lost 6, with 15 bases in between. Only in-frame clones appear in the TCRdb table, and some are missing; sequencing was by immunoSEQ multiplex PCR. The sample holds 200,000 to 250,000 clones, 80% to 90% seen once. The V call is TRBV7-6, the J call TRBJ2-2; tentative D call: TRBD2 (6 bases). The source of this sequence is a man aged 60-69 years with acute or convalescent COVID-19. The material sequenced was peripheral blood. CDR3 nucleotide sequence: TGTGCCAGCAGCTTAGTGTCCGGGAGAGGACCCGGGGAGCTGTTTTTT. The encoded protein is CASSLVSGRGPGELFF.